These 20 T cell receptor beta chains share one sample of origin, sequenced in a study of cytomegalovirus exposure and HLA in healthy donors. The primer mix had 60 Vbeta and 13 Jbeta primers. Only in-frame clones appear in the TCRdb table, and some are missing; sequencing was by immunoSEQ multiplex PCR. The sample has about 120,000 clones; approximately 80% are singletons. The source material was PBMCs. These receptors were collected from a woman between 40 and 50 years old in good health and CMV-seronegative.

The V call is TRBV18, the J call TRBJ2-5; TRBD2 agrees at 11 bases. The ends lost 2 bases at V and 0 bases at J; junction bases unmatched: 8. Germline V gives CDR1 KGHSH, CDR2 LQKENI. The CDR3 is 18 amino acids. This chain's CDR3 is CASSPAGPSGRYQETQYF. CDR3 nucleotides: TGTGCCAGCTCACCAGCGGGTCCTAGCGGGAGGTACCAAGAGACCCAGTACTTC.

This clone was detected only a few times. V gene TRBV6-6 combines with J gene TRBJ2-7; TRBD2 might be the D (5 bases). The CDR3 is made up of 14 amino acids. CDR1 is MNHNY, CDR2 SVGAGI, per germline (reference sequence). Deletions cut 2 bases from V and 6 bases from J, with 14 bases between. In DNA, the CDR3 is TGTGCCAGCAGTTACATCGACTCTGGAGGCGAGCAGTACTTC. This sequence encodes CASSYIDSGGEQYF.

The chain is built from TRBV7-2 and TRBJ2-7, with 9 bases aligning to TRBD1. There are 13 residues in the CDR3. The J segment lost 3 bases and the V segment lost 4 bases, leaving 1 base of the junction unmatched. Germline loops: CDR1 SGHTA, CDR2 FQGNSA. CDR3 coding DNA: TGTGCCAGCAGCTCGACAGGGGGCTACGAGCAGTACTTC. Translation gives CASSSTGGYEQYF.

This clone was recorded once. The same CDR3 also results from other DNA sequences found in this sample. The CDR3 region is CASSFAPAARYEQYF. The CDR3 DNA follows: TGTGCCAGTAGTTTTGCCCCGGCGGCCCGCTACGAGCAGTACTTC. This chain uses TRBV2 with TRBJ2-7; unclear D gene. Between the trimmed V and J ends, which lost 9 bases and 3 bases, there was a span of 21 bases. The CDR3 has 15 residues. Germline CDR1 is SNHLY and CDR2 is FYNNEI. The full variable domain, with the rest looked up from reference TRBV2 and TRBJ2-7, is EPEVTQTPSHQVTQMGQEVILRCVPISNHLYFYWYRQILGQKVEFLVSFYNNEISEKSEIFDDQFSVERPDGSNFTLKIRSTKLEDSAMYFCASSFAPAARYEQYFGPGTRLTVT.

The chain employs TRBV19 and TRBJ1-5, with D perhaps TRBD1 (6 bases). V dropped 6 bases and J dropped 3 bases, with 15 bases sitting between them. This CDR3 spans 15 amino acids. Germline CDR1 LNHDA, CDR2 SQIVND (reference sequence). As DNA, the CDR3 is TGTGCCAGTAGCAGATCCGGGACACTCAATCAGCCCCAGCATTTT. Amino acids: CASSRSGTLNQPQHF.

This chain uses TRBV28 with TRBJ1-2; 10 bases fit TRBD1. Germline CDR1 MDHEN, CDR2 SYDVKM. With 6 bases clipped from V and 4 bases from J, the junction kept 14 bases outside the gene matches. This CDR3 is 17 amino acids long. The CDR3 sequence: CASSLDRGQVLGYGYTF. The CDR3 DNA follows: TGTGCCAGCAGCCTTGACAGGGGGCAAGTATTAGGCTATGGCTACACCTTC.

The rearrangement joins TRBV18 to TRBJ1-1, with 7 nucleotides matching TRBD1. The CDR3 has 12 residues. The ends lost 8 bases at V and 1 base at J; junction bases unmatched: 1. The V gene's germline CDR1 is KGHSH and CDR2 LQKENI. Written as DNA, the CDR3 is TGTGCCAGCCACAGGGGGAACACTGAAGCTTTCTTT. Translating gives CASHRGNTEAFF.

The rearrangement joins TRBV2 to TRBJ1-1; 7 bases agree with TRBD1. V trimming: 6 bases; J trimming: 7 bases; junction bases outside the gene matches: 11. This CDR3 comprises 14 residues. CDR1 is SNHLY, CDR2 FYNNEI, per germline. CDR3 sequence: CASRAETGISEAFF. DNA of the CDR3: TGTGCCAGCAGAGCAGAGACAGGGATCAGTGAAGCTTTCTTT.

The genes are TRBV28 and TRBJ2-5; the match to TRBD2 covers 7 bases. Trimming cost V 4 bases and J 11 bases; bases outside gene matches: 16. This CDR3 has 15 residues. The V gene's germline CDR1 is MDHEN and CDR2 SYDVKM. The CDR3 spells CASSSRLAGAREQYF. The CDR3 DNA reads TGTGCCAGCAGTTCACGACTAGCTGGAGCGCGAGAGCAGTACTTC. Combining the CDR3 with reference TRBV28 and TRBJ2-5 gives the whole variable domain DVKVTQSSRYLVKRTGEKVFLECVQDMDHENMFWYRQDPGLGLRLIYFSYDVKMKEKGDIPEGYSVSREKKERFSLILESASTNQTSMYLCASSSRLAGAREQYFGPGTRLLVL.

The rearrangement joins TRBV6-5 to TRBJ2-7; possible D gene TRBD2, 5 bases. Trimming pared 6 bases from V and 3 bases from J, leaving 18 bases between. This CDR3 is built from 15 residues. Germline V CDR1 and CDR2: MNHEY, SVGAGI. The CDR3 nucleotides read TGTGCCAGCAGGCCGGGCGGGTCAGGCCTCTACGAGCAGTACTTC. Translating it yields CASRPGGSGLYEQYF.

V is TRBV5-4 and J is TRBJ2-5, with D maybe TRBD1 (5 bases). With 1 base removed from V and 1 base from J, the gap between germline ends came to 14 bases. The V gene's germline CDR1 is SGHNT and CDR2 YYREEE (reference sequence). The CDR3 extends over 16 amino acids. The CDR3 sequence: CASSLSAGSGQETQYF. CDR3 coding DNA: TGTGCCAGCAGCTTGTCAGCAGGGTCCGGCCAAGAGACCCAGTACTTC.

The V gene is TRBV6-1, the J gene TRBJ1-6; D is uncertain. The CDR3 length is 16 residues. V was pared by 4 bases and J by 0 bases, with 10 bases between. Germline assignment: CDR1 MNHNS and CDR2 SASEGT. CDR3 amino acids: CASSVDGSSYNSPLHF. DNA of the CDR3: TGTGCCAGCAGTGTTGACGGGAGCTCCTATAATTCACCCCTCCACTTT.

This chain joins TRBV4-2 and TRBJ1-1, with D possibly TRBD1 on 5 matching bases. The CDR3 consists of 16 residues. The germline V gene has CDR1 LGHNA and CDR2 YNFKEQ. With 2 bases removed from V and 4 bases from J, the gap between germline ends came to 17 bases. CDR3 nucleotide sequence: TGTGCCAGCAGCCAACCTCCATCCACCGGGGGCACTGAAGCTTTCTTT. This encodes CASSQPPSTGGTEAFF.

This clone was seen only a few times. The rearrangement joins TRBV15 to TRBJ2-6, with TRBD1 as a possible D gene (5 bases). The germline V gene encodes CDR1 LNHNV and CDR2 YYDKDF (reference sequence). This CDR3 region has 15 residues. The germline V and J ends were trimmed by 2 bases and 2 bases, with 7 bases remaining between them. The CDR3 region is CATSRTRAGANVLTF. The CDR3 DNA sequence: TGTGCCACCAGCAGAACCAGGGCTGGGGCCAACGTCCTGACTTTC.

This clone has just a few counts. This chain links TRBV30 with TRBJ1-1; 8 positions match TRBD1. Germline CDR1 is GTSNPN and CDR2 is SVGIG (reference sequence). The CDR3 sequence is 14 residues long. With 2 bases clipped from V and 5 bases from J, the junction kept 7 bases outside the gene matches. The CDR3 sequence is CAWSLTGVRTEAFF. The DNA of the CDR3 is TGTGCCTGGAGTCTGACAGGGGTCCGGACTGAAGCTTTCTTT.

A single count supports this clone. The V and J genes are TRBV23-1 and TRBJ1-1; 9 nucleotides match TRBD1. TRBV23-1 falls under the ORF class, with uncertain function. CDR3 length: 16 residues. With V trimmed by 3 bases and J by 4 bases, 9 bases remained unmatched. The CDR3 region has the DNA TGCGCCAGCAGTCACTCAACCAAGACAGGGGGCACTGAAGCTTTCTTT. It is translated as CASSHSTKTGGTEAFF.

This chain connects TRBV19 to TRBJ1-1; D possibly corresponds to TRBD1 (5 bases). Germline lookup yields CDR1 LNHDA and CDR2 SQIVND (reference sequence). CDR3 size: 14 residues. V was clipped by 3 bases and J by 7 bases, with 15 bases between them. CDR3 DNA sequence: TGTGCCAGTAGTATGTCGCGTCAGGGTATTGAAGCTTTCTTT. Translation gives CASSMSRQGIEAFF.

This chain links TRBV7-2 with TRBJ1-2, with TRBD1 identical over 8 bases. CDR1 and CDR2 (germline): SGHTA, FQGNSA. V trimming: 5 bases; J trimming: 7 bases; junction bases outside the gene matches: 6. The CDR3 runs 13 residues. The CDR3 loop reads CASSPTGASGYTF. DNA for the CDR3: TGTGCCAGCAGCCCGACAGGGGCGAGTGGCTACACCTTC.

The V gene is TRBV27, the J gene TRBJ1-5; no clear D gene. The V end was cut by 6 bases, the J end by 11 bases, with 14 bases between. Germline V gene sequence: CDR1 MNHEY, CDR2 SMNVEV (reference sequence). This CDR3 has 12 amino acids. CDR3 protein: CASRGGPGSQHF. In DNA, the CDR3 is TGTGCCAGCAGGGGTGGGCCTGGATCCCAGCATTTT.

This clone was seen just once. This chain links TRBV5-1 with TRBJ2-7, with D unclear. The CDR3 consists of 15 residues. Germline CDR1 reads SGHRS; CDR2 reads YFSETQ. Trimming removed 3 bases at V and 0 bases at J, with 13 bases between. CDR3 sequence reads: CASSSIALSSYEQYF. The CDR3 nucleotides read TGCGCCAGCAGCTCCATAGCCCTTAGCTCCTACGAGCAGTACTTC.